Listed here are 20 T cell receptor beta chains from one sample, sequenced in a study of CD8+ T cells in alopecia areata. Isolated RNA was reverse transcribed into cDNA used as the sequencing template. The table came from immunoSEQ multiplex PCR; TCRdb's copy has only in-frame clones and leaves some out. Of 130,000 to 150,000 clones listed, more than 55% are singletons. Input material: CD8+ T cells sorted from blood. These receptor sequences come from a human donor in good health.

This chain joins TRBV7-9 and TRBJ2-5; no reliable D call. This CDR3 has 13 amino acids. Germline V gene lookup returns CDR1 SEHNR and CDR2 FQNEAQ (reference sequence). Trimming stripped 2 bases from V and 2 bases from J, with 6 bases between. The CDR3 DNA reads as TGTGCCAGCAGCTTACCGAATCAAGAGACCCAGTACTTC. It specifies CASSLPNQETQYF.

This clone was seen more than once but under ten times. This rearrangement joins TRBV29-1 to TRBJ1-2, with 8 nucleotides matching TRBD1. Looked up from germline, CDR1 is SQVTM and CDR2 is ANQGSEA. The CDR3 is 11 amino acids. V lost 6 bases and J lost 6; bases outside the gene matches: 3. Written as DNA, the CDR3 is TGCAGCGTGACGGACAGGGATGGCTACACCTTC. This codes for CSVTDRDGYTF.

CDR3 sequence reads: CAWNIMAWGQDRVTEAFF. The CDR3 DNA is TGTGCCTGGAATATAATGGCATGGGGGCAGGACCGGGTCACTGAAGCTTTCTTT. This sequence joins TRBV30 and TRBJ1-1, with D possibly being TRBD1 (6 bases). V was pared by 4 bases and J by 4 bases, with 28 bases between. The V gene's germline CDR1 is GTSNPN and CDR2 SVGIG (reference sequence). The CDR3 has 18 amino acids. Variable domain in full (rest from reference TRBV30 and TRBJ1-1): SQTIHQWPATLVQPVGSPLSLECTVEGTSNPNLYWYRQAAGRGLQLLFYSVGIGQISSEVPQNLSASRPQDRQFILSSKKLLLSDSGFYLCAWNIMAWGQDRVTEAFFGQGTRLTVV.

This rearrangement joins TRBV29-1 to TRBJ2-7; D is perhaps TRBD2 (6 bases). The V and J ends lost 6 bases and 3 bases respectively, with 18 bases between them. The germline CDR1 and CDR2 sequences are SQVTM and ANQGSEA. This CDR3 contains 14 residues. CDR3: CSVFVSGEFYEQYF. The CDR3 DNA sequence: TGCAGCGTGTTCGTTAGCGGTGAGTTCTACGAGCAGTACTTC.

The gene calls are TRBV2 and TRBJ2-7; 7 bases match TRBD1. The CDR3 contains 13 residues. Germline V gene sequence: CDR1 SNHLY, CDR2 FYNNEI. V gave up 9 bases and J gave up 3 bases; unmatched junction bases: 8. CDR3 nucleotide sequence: TGTGCCAGTCGACAGGGCTCCCTCTACGAGCAGTACTTC. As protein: CASRQGSLYEQYF. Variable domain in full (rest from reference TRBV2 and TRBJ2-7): EPEVTQTPSHQVTQMGQEVILRCVPISNHLYFYWYRQILGQKVEFLVSFYNNEISEKSEIFDDQFSVERPDGSNFTLKIRSTKLEDSAMYFCASRQGSLYEQYFGPGTRLTVT.

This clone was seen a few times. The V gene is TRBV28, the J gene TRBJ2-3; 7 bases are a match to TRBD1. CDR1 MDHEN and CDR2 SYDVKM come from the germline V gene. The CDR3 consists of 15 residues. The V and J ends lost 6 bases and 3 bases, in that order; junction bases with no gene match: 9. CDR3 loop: CASSQRQGGTDTQYF. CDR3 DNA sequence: TGTGCCAGCAGCCAGAGACAGGGTGGGACAGATACGCAGTATTTT.

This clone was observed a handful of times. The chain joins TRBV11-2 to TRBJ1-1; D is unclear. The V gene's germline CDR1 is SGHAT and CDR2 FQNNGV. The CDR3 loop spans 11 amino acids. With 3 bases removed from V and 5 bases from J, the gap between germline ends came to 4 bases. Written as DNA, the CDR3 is TGTGCCAGCAGCTTGGGGACTGAAGCTTTCTTT. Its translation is CASSLGTEAFF.

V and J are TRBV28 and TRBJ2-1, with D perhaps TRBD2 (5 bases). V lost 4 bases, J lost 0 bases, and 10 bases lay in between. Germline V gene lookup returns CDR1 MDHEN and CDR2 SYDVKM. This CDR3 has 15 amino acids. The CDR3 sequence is CASSSGLASYNEQFF. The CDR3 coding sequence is TGTGCCAGCAGTTCAGGACTGGCCTCCTACAATGAGCAGTTCTTC.

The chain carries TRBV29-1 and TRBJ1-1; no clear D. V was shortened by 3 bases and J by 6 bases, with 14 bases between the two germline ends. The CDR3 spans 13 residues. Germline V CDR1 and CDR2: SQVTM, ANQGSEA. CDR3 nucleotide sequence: TGCAGCGTTGATGCTGGGATTCGTGCTGAAGCTTTCTTT. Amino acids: CSVDAGIRAEAFF.

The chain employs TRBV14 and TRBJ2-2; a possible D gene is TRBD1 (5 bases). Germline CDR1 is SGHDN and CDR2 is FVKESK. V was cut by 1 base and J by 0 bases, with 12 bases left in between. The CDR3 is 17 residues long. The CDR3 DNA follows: TGTGCCAGCAGCCAAGGACAGAGCTACGCGAACACCGGGGAGCTGTTTTTT. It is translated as CASSQGQSYANTGELFF.

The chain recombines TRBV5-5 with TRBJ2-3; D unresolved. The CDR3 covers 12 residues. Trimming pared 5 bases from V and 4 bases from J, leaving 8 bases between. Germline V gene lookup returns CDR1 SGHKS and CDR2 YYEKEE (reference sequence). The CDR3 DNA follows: TGTGCCAGCAGGGACGCGCCAGATACGCAGTATTTT. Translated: CASRDAPDTQYF.

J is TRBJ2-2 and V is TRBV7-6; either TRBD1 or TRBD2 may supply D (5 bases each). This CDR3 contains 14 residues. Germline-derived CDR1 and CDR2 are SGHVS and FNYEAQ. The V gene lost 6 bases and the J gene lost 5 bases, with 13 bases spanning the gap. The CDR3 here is CASSQTWGTGELFF. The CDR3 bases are TGTGCCAGCAGTCAAACTTGGGGGACCGGGGAGCTGTTTTTT.

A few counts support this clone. The DNA for the CDR3 is TGTGCCAGCAGCGGAGCGGGAGGCGGGGAGCTGTTTTTT. Translated: CASSGAGGGELFF. The chain uses TRBV21-1 and TRBJ2-2; TRBD2, the table's D call, was not compared with the DNA. TRBV21-1 is a documented pseudogene. This CDR3 contains 13 residues.

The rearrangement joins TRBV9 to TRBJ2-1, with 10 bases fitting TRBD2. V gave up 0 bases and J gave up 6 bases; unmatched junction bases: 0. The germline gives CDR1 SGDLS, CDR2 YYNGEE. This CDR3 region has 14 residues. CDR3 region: CASSVGTSGNEQFF. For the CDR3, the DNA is TGTGCCAGCAGCGTAGGGACTAGCGGCAATGAGCAGTTCTTC.

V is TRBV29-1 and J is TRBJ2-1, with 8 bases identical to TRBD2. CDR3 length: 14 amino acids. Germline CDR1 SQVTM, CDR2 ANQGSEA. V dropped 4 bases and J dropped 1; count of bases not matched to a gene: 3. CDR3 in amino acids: CSVAGGGSYNEQFF. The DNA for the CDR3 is TGCAGCGTTGCCGGGGGGGGTTCCTACAATGAGCAGTTCTTC.

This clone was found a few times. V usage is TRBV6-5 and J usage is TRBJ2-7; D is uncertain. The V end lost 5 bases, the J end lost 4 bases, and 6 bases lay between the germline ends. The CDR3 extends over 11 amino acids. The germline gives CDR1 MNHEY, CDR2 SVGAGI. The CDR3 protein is CASSEAYEQYF. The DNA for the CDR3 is TGTGCCAGCAGTGAAGCATACGAGCAGTACTTC.

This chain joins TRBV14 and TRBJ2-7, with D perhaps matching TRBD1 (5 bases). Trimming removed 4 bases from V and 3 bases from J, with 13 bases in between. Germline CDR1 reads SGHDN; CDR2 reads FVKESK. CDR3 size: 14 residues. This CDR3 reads CASSRGNPYYEQYF. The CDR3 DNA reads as TGTGCCAGCAGCCGGGGCAACCCCTACTACGAGCAGTACTTC.

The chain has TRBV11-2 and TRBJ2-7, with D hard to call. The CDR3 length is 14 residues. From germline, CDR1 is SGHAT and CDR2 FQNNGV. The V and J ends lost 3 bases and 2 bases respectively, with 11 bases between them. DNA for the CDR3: TGTGCCAGCAGCTTGTTCCCAGCAACCTACGAGCAGTACTTC. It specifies CASSLFPATYEQYF.

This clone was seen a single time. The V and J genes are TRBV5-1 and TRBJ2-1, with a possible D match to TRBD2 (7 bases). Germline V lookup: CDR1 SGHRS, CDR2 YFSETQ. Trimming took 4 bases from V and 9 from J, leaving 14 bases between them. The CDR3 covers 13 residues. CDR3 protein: CASSHKGGREQFF. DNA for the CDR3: TGCGCCAGCAGCCACAAGGGGGGGCGTGAGCAGTTCTTC.

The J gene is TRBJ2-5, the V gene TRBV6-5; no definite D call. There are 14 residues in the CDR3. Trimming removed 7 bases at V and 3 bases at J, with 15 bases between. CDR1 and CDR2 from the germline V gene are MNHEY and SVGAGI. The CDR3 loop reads CASTATFREETQYF. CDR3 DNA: TGTGCCAGCACCGCCACTTTCAGAGAAGAGACCCAGTACTTC.